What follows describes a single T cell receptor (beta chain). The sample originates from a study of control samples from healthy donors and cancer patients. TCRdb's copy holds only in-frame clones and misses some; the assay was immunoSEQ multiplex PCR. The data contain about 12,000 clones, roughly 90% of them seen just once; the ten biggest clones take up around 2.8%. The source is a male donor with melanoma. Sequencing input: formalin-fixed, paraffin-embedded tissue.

The CDR3 DNA reads as TGTGCCAGCAACGACCCGGGACAGGATCGAGGTGATATTGGAAACACCATATATTTT. This translates into CASNDPGQDRGDIGNTIYF. This rearrangement joins TRBV7-9 to TRBJ1-3, with 8 bases aligning to TRBD1. There are 19 residues in the CDR3. Germline V gene data show CDR1 as SEHNR and CDR2 as FQNEAQ (reference sequence). V was pared by 7 bases and J by 3 bases, with 20 bases of the junction left unmatched.